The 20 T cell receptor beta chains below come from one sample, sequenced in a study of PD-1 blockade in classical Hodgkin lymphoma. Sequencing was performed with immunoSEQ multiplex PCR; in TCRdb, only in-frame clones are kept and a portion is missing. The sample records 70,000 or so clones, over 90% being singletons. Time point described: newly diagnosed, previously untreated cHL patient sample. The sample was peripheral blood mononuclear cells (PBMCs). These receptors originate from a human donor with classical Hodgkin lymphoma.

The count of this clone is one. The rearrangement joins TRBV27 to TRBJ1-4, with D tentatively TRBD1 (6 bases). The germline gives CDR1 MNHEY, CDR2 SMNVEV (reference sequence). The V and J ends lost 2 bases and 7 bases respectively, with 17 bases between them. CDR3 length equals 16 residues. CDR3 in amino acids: CASSLRGFGFREKLFF. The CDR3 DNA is TGTGCCAGCAGTTTAAGGGGGTTTGGGTTTCGTGAAAAACTGTTTTTT.

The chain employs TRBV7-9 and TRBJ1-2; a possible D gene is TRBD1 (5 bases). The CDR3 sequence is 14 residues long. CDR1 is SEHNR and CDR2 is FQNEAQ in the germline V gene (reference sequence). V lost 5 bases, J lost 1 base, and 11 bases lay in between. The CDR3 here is CASSSDSLNYGYTF. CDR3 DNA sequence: TGTGCCAGCAGCAGCGACAGCCTTAACTATGGCTACACCTTC.

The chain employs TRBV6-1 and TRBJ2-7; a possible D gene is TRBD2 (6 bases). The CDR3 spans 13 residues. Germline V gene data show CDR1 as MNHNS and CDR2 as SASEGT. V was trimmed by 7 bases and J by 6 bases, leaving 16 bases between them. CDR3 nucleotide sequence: TGTGCCAGCACCCAGACTAGAAACCGCGAGCAGTACTTC. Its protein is CASTQTRNREQYF.

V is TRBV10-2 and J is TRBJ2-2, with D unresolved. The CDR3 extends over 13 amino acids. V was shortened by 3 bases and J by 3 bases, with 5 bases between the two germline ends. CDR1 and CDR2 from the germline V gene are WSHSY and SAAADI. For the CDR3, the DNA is TGCGCCAGCAGTGACCGCGACACCGGGGAGCTGTTTTTT. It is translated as CASSDRDTGELFF.

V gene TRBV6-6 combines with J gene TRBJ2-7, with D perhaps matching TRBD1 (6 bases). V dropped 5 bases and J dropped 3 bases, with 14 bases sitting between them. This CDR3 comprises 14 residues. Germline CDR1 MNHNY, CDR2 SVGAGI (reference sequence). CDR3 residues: CASSHLQGFYEQYF. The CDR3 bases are TGTGCCAGCAGTCACCTTCAGGGGTTCTACGAGCAGTACTTC.

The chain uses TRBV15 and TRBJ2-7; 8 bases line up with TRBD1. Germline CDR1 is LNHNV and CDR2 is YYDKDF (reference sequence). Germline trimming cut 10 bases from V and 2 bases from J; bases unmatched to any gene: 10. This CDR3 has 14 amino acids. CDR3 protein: CASKRDRNTYEQYF. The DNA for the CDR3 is TGTGCCAGCAAACGGGACAGGAATACCTACGAGCAGTACTTC.

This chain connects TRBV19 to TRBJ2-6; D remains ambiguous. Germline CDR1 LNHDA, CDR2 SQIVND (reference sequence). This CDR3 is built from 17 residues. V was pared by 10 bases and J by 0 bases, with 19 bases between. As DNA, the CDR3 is TGTGCCACTGCCGACATGAAATCGAACTCTGGGGCCAACGTCCTGACTTTC. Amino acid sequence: CATADMKSNSGANVLTF.

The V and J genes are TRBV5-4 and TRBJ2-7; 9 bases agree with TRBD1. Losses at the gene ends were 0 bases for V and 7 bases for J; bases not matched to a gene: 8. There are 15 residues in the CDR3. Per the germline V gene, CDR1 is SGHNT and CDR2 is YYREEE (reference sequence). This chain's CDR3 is CASSLAGQGSGEQYF. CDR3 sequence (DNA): TGTGCCAGCAGCTTGGCGGGACAGGGTTCGGGAGAGCAGTACTTC.

CDR3 protein: CASSQGGSTDTQYF. CDR3 coding DNA: TGCGCCAGCAGCCAAGGCGGAAGCACAGATACGCAGTATTTT. The chain employs TRBV4-1 and TRBJ2-3, with unresolved D. Germline CDR1 is MGHRA and CDR2 is YSYEKL. This CDR3 has 14 amino acids. Trimming pared 1 base from V and 0 bases from J, leaving 5 bases between.

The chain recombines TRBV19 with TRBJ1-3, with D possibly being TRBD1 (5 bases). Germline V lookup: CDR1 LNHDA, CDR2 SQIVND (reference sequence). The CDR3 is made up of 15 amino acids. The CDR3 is CGGVRPPATGNTIYF. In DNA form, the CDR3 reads TGTGGGGGGGTTCGGCCACCCGCCACTGGAAACACCATATATTTT.

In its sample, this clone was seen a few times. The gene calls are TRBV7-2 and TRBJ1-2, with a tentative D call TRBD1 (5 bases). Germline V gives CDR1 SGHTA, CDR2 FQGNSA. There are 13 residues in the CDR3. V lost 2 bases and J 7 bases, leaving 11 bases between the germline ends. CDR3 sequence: CASSLSRVGGYTF. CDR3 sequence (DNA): TGTGCCAGCAGCTTATCCAGGGTGGGTGGCTACACCTTC.

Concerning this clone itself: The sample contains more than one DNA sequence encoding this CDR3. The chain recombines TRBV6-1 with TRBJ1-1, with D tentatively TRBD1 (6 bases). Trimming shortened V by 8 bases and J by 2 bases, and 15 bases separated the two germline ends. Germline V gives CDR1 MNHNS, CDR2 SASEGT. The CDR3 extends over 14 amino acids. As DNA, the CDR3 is TGTGCCAGCCTATATATACAGGGAAACACTGAAGCTTTCTTT. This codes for CASLYIQGNTEAFF.

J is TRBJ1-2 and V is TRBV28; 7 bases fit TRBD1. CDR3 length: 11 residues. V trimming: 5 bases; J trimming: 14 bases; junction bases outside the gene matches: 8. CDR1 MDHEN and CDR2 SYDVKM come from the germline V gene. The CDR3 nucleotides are TGTGCCAGCAGTGCACGGGACAGCGGGACCTTC. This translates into CASSARDSGTF.

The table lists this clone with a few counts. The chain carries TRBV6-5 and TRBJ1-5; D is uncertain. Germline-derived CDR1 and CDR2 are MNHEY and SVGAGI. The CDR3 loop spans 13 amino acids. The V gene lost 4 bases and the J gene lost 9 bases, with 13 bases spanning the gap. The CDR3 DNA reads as TGTGCCAGCAGTTCCAGTAAAGAGCGGCCCCAGCATTTT. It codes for CASSSSKERPQHF.

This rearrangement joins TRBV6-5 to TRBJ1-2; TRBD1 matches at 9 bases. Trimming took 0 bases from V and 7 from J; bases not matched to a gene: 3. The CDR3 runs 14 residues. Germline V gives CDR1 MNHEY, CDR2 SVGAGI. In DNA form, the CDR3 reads TGTGCCAGCAGTTACTCGGGACAGGGAGGTGGCTACACCTTC. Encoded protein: CASSYSGQGGGYTF.

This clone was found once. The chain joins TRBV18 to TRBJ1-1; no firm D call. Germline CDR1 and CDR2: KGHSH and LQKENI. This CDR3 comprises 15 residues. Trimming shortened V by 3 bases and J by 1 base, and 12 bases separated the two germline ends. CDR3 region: CASSPKSGGNTEAFF. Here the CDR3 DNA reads TGTGCCAGCTCACCCAAATCGGGCGGGAACACTGAAGCTTTCTTT.

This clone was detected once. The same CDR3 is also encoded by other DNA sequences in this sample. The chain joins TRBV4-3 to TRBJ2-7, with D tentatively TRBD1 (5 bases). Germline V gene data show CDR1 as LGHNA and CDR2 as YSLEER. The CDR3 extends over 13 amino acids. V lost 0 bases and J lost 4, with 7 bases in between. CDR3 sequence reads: CASSQDRGYEQYF. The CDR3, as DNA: TGCGCCAGCAGCCAAGATAGGGGATACGAGCAGTACTTC.

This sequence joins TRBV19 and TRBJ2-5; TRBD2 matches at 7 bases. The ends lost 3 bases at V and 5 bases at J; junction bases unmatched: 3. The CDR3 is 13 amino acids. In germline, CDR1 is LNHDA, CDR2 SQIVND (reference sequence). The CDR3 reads CASSIQGGETQYF. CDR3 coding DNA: TGTGCCAGTAGTATTCAGGGAGGGGAGACCCAGTACTTC. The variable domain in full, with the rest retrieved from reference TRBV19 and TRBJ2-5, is DGGITQSPKYLFRKEGQNVTLSCEQNLNHDAMYWYRQDPGQGLRLIYYSQIVNDFQKGDIAEGYSVSREKKESFPLTVTSAQKNPTAFYLCASSIQGGETQYFGPGTRLLVL.

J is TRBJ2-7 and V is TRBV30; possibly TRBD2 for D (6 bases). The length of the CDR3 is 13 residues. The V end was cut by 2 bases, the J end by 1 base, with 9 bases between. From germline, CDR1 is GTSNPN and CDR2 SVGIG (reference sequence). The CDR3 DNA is TGTGCCTGGAGTTCCGGGACTTCCTACGAGCAGTACTTC. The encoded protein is CAWSSGTSYEQYF.

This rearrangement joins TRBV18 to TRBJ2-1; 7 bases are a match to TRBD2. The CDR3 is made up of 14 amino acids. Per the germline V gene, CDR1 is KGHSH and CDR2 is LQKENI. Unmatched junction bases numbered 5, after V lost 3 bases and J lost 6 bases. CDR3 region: CASSPPPGGNEQFF. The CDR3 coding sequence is TGTGCCAGCTCACCCCCCCCGGGGGGCAATGAGCAGTTCTTC.